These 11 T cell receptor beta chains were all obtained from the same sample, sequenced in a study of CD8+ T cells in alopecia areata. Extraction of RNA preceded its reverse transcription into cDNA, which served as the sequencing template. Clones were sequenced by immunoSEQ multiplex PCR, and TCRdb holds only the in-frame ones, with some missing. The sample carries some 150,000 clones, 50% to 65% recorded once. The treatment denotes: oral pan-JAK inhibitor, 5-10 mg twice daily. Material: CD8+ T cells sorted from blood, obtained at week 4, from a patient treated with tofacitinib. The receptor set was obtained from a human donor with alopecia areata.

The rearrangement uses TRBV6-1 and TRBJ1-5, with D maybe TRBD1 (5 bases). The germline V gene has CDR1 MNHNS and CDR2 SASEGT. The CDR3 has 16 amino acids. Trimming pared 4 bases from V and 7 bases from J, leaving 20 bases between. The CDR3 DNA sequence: TGTGCCAGCAGTGCCGATCCTCAGGGAGGAGGACAGCCCCAGCATTTT. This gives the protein CASSADPQGGGQPQHF.

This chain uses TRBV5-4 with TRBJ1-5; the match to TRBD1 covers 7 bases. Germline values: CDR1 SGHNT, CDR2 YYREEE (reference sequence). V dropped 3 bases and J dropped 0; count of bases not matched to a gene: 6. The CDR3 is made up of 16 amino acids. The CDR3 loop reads CASSWKGQHSNQPQHF. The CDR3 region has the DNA TGTGCCAGCAGCTGGAAGGGACAGCATAGCAATCAGCCCCAGCATTTT.

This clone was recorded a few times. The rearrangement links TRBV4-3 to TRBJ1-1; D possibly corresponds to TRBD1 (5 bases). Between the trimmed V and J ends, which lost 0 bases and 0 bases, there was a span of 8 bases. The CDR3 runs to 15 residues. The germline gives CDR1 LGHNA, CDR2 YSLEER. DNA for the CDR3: TGCGCCAGCAGCCAAGAATCAGGGATGAACACTGAAGCTTTCTTT. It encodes CASSQESGMNTEAFF.

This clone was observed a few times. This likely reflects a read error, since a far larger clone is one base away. This chain's CDR3 is CASSEDSNNEQYF. CDR3 bases: TGTGCCAGCAGTGAAGACTCCAACAATGAGCAGTACTTC. The chain employs TRBV6-1 and TRBJ2-7; D unresolved. CDR3 size: 13 residues. With 1 base removed from V and 7 bases from J, the gap between germline ends came to 11 bases. Germline values: CDR1 MNHNS, CDR2 SASEGT.

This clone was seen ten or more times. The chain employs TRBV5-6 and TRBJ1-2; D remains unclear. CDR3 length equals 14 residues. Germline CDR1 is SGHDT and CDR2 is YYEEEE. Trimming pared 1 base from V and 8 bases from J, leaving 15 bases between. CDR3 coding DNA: TGTGCCAGCAGCTTGTCGGCATTGAGACGCGGCTACACCTTC. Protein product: CASSLSALRRGYTF.

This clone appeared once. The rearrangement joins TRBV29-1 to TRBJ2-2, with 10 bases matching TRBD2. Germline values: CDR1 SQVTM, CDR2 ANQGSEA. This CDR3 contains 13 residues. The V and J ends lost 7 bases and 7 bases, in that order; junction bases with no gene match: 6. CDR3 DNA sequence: TGCAGCGCCACTAGCGGGGAGGGCGGGGAGCTGTTTTTT. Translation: CSATSGEGGELFF.

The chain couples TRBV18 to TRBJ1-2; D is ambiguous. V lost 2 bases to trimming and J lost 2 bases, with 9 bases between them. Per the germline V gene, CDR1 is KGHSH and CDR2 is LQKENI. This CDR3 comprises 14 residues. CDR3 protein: CASSPESGNYGYTF. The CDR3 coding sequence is TGTGCCAGCTCACCAGAGAGCGGAAACTATGGCTACACCTTC.

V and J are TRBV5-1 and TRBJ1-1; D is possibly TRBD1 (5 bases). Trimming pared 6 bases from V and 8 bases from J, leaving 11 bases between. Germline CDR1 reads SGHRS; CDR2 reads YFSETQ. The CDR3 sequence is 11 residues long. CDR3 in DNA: TGCGCCAGCACCCAGGGAGGGGAAGCTTTCTTT. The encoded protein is CASTQGGEAFF. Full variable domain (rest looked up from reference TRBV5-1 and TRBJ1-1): KAGVTQTPRYLIKTRGQQVTLSCSPISGHRSVSWYQQTPGQGLQFLFEYFSETQRNKGNFPGRFSGRQFSNSRSEMNVSTLELGDSALYLCASTQGGEAFFGQGTRLTVV.

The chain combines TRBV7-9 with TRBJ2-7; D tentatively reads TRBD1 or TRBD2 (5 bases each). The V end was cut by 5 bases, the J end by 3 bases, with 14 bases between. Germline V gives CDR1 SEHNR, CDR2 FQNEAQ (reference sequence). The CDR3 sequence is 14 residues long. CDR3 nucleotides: TGTGCCAGCAGCAGGGACGGACAATACTACGAGCAGTACTTC. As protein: CASSRDGQYYEQYF.

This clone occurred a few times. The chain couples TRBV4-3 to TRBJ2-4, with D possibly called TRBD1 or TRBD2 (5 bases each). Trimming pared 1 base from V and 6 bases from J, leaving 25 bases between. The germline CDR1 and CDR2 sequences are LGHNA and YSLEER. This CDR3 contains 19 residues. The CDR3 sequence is CASSQGTEMGRGDGNIQYF. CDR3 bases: TGCGCCAGCAGCCAAGGAACGGAAATGGGGAGAGGGGATGGAAACATTCAGTACTTC.

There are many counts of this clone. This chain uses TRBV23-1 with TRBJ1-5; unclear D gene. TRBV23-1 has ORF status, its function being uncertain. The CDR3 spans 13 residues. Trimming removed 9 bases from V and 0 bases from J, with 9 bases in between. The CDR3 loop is CARTMVSNQPQHF. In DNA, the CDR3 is TGCGCCAGGACAATGGTTAGCAATCAGCCCCAGCATTTT.